This TCR beta chain came from a study of blood T cell repertoires in COVID-19. Study-level background: The United States, Italy and Spain were the sources of the acute and convalescent COVID-19 samples. T cells, B-cell-depleted T cells, or PBMCs provided the cDNA or gDNA that served as material.

Sequencing used immunoSEQ multiplex PCR; TCRdb keeps in-frame clones, though not all of them. The sample records 60,000 to 70,000 clones, 80% to 95% being singletons. Per germline, CDR1 SGHVS and CDR2 FQNEAQ. This CDR3 is built from 14 residues. With 5 bases removed from V and 4 bases from J, the gap between germline ends came to 13 bases. Sequencing input: peripheral blood. The chain recombines TRBV7-8 with TRBJ2-3; the D is unclear. The TCR comes from a human donor with active COVID-19. The donor label of this sample is uncertain. Here the CDR3 DNA reads TGTGCCAGCAGCCCTCTAGTTTGGGCAGATACGCAGTATTTT. Amino acids: CASSPLVWADTQYF.